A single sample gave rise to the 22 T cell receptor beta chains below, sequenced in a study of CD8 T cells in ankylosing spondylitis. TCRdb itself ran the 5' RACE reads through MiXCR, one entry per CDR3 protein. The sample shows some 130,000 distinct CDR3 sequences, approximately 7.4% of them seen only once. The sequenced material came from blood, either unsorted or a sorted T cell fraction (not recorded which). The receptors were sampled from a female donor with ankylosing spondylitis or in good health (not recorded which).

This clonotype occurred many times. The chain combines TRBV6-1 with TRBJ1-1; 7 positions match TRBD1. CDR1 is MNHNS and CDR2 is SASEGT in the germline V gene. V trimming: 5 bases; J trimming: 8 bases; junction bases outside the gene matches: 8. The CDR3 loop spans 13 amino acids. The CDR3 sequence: CASSRDSRYEAFF. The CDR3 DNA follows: TGTGCCAGCAGTCGGGACAGTAGGTACGAAGCTTTCTTT.

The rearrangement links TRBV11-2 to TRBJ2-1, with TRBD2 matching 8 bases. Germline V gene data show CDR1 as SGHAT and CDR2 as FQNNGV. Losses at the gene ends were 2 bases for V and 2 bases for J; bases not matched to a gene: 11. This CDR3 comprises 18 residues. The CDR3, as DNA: TGTGCCAGCAGCTTAAGGGCCCAGCGGGGGCATACCTACAATGAGCAGTTCTTC. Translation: CASSLRAQRGHTYNEQFF.

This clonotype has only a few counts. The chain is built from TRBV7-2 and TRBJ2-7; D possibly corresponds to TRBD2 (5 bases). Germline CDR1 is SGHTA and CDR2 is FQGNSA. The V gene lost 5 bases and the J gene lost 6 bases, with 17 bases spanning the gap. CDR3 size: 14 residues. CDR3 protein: CASSHTGLISEQYF. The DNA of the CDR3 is TGTGCCAGCAGCCACACTGGACTCATCTCCGAGCAGTACTTC.

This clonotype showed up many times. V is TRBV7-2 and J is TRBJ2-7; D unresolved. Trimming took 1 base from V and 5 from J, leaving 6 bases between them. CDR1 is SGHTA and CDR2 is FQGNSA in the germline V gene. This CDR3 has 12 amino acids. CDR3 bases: TGTGCCAGCAGCTTAGGGGTAAACGAGCAGTACTTC. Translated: CASSLGVNEQYF.

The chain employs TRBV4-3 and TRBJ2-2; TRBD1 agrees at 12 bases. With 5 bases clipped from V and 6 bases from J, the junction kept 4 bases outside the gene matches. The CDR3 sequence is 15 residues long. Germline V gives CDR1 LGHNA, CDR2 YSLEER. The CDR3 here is CASSEGQGASGELFF. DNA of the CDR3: TGCGCCAGCAGCGAGGGACAGGGGGCGTCCGGGGAGCTGTTTTTT.

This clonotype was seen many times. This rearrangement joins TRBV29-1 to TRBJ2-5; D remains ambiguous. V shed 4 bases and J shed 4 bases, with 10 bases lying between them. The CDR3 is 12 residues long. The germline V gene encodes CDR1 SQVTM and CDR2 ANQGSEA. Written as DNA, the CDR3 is TGCAGCGTTGCCTGGGCAGGAGAGACCCAGTACTTC. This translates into CSVAWAGETQYF.

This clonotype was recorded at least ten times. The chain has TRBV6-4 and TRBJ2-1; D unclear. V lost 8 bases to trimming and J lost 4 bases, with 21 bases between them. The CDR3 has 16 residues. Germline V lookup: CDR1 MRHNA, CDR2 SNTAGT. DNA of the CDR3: TGTGCCAGCGCCCGATCACCCCAGGACCTATACAATGAGCAGTTCTTC. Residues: CASARSPQDLYNEQFF.

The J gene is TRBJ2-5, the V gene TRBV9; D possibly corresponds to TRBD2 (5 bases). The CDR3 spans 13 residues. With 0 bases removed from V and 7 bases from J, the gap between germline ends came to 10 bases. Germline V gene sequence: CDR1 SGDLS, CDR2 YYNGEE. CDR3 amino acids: CASSVAYEGTQYF. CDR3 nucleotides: TGTGCCAGCAGCGTAGCCTATGAGGGGACCCAGTACTTC.

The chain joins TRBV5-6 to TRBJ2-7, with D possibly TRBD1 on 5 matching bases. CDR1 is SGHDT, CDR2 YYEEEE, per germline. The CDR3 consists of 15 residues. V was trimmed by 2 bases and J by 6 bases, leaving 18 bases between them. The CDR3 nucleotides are TGTGCCAGCAGCTTTACGGCTCCGGGCACAGGCGAGCAGTACTTC. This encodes CASSFTAPGTGEQYF. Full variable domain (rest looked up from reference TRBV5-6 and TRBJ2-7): DAGVTQSPTHLIKTRGQQVTLRCSPKSGHDTVSWYQQALGQGPQFIFQYYEEEERQRGNFPDRFSGHQFPNYSSELNVNALLLGDSALYLCASSFTAPGTGEQYFGPGTRLTVT.

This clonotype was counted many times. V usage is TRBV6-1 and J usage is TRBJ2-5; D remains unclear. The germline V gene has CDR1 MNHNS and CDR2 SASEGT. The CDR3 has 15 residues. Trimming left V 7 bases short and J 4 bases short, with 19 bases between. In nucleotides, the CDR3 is TGTGCCAGCATTCCGCTTAGTGGGGAATCAGAGACCCAGTACTTC. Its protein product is CASIPLSGESETQYF.

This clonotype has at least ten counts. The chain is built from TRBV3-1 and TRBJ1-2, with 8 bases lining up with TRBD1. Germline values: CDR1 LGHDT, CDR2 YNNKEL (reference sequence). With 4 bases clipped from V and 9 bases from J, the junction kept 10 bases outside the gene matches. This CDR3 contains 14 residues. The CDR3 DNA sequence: TGTGCCAGCAGCCGAAGGGACAGGTCCATAAGCTACACCTTC. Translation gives CASSRRDRSISYTF.

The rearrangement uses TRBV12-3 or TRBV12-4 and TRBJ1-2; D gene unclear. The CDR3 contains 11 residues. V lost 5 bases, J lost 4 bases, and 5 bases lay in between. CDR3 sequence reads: CASSPVYGYTF. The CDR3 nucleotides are TGTGCCAGCAGTCCCGTCTATGGCTACACCTTC.

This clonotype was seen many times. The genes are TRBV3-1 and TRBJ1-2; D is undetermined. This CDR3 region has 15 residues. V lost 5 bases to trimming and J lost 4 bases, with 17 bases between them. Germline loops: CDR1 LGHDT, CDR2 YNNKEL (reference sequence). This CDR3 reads CASSREPDPFYGYTF. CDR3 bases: TGTGCCAGCAGCAGAGAACCAGACCCCTTCTATGGCTACACCTTC.

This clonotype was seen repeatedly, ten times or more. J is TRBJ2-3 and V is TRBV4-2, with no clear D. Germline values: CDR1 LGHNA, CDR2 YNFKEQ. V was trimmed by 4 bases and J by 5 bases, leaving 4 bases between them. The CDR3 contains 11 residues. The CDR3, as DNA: TGTGCCAGCAGCCGCGAAGATACGCAGTATTTT. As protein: CASSREDTQYF.

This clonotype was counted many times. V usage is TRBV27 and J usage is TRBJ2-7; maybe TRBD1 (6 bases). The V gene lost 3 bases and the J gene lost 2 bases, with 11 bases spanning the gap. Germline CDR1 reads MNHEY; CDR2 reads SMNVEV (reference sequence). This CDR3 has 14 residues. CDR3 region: CASSLAGEAYEQYF. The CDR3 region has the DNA TGTGCCAGCAGTTTGGCAGGGGAAGCCTACGAGCAGTACTTC.

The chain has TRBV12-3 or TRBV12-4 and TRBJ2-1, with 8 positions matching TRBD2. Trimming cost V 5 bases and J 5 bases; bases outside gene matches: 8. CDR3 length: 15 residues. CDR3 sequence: CASSPPGGPDNEQFF. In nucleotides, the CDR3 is TGTGCCAGCAGTCCCCCGGGGGGGCCCGACAATGAGCAGTTCTTC.

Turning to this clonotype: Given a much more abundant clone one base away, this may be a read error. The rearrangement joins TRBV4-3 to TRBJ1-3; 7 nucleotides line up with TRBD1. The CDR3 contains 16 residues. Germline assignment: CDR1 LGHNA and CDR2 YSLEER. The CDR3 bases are TGCGCCAACAGCTCCCGGACAGGCTTCTTTGGAAACACCATATATTTT. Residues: CANSSRTGFFGNTIYF.

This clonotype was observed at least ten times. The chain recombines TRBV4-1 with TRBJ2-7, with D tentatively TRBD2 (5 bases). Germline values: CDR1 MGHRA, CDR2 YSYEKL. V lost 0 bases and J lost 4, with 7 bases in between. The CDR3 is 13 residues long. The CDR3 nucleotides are TGCGCCAGCAGCCAAGAACTAGGGTACGAGCAGTACTTC. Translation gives CASSQELGYEQYF.

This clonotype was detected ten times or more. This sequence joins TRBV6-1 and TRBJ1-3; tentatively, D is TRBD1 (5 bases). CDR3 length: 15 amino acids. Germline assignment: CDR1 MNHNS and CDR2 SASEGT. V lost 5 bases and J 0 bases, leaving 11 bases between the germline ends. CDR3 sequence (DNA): TGTGCCAGCAGTCGGGACGGCCTCTCTGGAAACACCATATATTTT. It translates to CASSRDGLSGNTIYF.

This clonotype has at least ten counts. The CDR3 loop reads CASSQAADTAGGYTF. In DNA form, the CDR3 reads TGTGCCAGCAGCCAAGCTGCGGACACCGCCGGGGGCTACACCTTC. The V call is TRBV4-2, the J call TRBJ1-2, with D possibly matching TRBD1 (5 bases). CDR1 and CDR2 from the germline V gene are LGHNA and YNFKEQ. The V and J ends lost 1 base and 8 bases respectively, with 17 bases between them. This CDR3 comprises 15 residues.

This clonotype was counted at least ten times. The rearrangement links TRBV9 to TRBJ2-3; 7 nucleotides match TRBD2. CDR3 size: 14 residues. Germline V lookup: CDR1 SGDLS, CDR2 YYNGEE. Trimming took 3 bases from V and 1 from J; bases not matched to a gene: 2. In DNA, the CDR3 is TGTGCCAGCAGCGAAAGCGGGGGCACAGATACGCAGTATTTT. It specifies CASSESGGTDTQYF.

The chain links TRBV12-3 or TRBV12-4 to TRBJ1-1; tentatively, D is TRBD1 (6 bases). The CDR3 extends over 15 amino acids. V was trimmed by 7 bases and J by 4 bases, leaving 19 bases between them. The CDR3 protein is CASTWDTSLLTEAFF. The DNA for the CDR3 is TGTGCCAGCACCTGGGACACATCCCTTCTCACTGAAGCTTTCTTT.